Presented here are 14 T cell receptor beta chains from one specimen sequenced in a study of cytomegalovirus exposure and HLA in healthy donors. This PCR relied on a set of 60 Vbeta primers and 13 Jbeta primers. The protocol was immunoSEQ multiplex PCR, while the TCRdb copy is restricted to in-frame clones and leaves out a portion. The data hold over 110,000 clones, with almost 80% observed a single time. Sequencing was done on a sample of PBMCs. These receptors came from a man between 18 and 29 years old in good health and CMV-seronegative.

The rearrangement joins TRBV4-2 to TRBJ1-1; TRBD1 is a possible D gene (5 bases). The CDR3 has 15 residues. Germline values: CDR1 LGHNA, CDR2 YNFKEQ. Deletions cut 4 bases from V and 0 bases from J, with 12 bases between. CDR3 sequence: CASSRTGEMNTEAFF. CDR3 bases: TGTGCCAGCAGCCGAACAGGAGAAATGAACACTGAAGCTTTCTTT.

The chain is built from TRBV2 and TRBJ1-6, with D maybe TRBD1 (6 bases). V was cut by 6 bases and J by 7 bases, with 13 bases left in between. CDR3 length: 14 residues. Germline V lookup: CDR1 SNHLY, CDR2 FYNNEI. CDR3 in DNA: TGTGCCAGCAGAGAAACAGGGTCCAATTCACCCCTCCACTTT. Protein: CASRETGSNSPLHF.

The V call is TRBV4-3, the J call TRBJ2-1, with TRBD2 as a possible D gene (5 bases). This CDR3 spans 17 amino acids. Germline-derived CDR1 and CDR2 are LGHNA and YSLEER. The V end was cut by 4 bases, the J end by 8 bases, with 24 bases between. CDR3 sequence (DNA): TGCGCCAGCAGCCGAACCCTACGGGGAGCAATGGACGATGAGCAGTTCTTC. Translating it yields CASSRTLRGAMDDEQFF.

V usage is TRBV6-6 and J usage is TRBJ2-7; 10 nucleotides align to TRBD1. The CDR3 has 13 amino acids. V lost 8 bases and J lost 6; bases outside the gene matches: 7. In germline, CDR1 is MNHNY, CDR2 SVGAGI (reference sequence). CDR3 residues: CASWVDRGGEQYF. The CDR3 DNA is TGTGCCAGCTGGGTGGACAGGGGGGGCGAGCAGTACTTC.

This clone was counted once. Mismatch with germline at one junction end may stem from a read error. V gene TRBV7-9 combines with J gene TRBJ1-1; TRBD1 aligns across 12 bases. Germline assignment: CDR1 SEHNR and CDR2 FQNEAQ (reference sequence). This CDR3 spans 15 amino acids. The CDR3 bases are TGTTCCAGCAGCCCCCCGGGACAGGGGGCCGGTGAAGCTTTCTTT. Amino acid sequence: CSSSPPGQGAGEAFF.

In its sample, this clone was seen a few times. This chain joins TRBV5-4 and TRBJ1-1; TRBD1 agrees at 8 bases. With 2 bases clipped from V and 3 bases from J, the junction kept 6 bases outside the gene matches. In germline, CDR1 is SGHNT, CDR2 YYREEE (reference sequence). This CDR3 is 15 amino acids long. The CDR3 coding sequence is TGTGCCAGCAGCTTCCGGACAGGGATGGACACTGAAGCTTTCTTT. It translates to CASSFRTGMDTEAFF.

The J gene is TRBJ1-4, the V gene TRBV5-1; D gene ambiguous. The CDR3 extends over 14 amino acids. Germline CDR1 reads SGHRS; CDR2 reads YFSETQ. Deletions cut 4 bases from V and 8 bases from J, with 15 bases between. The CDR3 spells CASSPGFRVEKLFF. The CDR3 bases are TGCGCCAGCAGCCCCGGTTTTCGGGTCGAAAAACTGTTTTTT.

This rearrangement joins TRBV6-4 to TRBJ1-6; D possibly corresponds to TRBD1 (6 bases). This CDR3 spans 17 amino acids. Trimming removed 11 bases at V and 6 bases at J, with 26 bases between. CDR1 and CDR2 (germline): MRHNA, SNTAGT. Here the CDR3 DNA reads TGTGCCCCCCTGCCCCCCAGGGGCCAGAATTCTAATTCACCCCTCCACTTT. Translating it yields CAPLPPRGQNSNSPLHF.

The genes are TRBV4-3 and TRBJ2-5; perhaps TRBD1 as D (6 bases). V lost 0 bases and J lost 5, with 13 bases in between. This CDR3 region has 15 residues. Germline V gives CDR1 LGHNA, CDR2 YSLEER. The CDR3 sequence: CASSQEGSQGETQYF. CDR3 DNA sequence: TGCGCCAGCAGCCAAGAAGGGTCGCAGGGGGAGACCCAGTACTTC.

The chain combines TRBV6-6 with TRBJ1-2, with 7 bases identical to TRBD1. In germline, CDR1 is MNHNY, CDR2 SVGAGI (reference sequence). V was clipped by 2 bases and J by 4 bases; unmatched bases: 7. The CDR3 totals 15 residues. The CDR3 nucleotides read TGTGCCAGCAGTTACCAGCAGGGGGGATCCTATGGCTACACCTTC. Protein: CASSYQQGGSYGYTF.

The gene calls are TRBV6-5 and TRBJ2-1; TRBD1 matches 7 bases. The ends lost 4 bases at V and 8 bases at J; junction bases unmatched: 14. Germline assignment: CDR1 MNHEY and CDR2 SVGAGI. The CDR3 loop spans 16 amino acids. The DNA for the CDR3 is TGTGCCAGCAGTTCAGCCACGGGACAGTACATCGATGAGCAGTTCTTC. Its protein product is CASSSATGQYIDEQFF.

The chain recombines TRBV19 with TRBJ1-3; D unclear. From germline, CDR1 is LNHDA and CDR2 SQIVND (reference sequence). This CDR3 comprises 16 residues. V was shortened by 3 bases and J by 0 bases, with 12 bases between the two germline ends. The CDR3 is CASSIGPPYSGNTIYF. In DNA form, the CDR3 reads TGTGCCAGTAGTATTGGGCCGCCGTACTCTGGAAACACCATATATTTT.

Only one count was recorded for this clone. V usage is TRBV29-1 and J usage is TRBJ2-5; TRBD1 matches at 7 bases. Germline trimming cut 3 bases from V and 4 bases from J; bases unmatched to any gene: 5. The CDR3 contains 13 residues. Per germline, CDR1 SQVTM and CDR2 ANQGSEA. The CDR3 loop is CSVETGTAETQYF. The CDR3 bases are TGCAGCGTTGAGACAGGGACCGCAGAGACCCAGTACTTC.

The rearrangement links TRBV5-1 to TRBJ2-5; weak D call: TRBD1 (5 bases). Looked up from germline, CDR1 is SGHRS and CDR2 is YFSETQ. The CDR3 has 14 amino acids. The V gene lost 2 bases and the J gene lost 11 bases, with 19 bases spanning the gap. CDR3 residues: CASSFVGQGAEQYF. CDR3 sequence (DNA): TGCGCCAGCAGCTTCGTCGGGCAGGGCGCTGAGCAGTACTTC.